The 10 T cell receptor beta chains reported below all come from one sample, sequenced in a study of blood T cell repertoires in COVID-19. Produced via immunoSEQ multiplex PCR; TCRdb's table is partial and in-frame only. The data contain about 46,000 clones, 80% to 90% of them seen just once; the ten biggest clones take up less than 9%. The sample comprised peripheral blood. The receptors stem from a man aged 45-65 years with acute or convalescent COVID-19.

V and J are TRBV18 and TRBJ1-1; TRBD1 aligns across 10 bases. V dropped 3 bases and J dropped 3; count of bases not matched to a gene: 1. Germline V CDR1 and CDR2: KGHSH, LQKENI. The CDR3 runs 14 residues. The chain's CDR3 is CASSPDRGDTEAFF. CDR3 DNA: TGTGCCAGCTCACCGGACAGGGGGGACACTGAAGCTTTCTTT.

CDR3 coding DNA: TGTGCCAGCCAAGAAAGGGGGAACATGAACACTGAAGCTTTCTTT. Translated: CASQERGNMNTEAFF. V gene TRBV5-5 combines with J gene TRBJ1-1; tentatively, D is TRBD1 (6 bases). V lost 7 bases and J lost 0, with 16 bases in between. The CDR3 has 15 amino acids. Germline CDR1 is SGHKS and CDR2 is YYEKEE (reference sequence).

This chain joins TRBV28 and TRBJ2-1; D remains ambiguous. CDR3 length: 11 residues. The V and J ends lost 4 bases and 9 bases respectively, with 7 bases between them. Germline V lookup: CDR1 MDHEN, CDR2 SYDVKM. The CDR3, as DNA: TGTGCCAGCAGTTCCAGGCTTGAGCAGTTCTTC. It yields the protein CASSSRLEQFF.

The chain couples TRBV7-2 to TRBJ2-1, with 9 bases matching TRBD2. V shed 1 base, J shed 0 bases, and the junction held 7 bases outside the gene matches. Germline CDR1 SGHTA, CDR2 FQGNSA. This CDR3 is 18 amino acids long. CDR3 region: CASSLVLAGWSSYNEQFF. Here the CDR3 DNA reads TGTGCCAGCAGCTTAGTGCTAGCGGGGTGGAGCTCCTACAATGAGCAGTTCTTC. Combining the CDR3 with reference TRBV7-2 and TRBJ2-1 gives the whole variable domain GAGVSQSPSNKVTEKGKDVELRCDPISGHTALYWYRQSLGQGLEFLIYFQGNSAPDKSGLPSDRFSAERTGGSVSTLTIQRTQQEDSAVYLCASSLVLAGWSSYNEQFFGPGTRLTVL.

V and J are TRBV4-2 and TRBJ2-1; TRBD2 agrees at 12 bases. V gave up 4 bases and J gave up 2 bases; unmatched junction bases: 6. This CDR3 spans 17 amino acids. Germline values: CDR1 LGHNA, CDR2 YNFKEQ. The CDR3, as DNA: TGTGCCAGCAGCCCTACCCGGACTAGCGGGACCTACAATGAGCAGTTCTTC. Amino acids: CASSPTRTSGTYNEQFF.

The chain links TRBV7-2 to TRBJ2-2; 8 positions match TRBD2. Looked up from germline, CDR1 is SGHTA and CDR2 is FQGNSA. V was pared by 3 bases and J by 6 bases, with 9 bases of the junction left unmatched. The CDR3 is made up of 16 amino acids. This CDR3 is CASSFRGGSLAGELFF. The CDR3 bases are TGTGCCAGCAGCTTCCGCGGGGGGTCCTTAGCCGGGGAGCTGTTTTTT. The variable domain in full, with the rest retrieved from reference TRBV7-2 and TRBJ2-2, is GAGVSQSPSNKVTEKGKDVELRCDPISGHTALYWYRQSLGQGLEFLIYFQGNSAPDKSGLPSDRFSAERTGGSVSTLTIQRTQQEDSAVYLCASSFRGGSLAGELFFGEGSRLTVL.

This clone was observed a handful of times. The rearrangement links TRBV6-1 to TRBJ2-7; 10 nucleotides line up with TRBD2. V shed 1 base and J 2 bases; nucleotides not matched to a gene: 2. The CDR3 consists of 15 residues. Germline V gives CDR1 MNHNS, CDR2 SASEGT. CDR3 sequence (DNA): TGTGCCAGCAGTGAAGAAAGCGGGGGGGCCTACGAGCAGTACTTC. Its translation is CASSEESGGAYEQYF.

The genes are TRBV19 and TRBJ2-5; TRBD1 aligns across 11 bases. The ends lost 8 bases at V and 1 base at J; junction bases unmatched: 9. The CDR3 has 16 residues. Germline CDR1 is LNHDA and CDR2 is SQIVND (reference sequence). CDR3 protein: CASAGTGGSPQETQYF. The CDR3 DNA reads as TGTGCCAGTGCCGGGACAGGGGGGTCTCCCCAAGAGACCCAGTACTTC.

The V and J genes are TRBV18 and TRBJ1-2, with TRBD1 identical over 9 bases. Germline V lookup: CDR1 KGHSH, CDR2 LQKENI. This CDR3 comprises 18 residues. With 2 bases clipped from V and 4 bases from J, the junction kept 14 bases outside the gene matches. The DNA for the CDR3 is TGTGCCAGCTCACCATACTCCGGGACAGGGCTGGTTGGCTATGGCTACACCTTC. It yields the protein CASSPYSGTGLVGYGYTF.

CDR3 region: CASSFTYEQYF. CDR3 DNA: TGTGCCAGCAGTTTTACCTACGAGCAGTACTTC. V and J are TRBV28 and TRBJ2-7; D is unclear. The CDR3 length is 11 residues. The germline gives CDR1 MDHEN, CDR2 SYDVKM. The V end was cut by 3 bases, the J end by 2 bases, with 2 bases between.